A selection of T cell receptor beta chains follows, all from one sample in a study of blood T cell repertoires in COVID-19. Sequencing used immunoSEQ multiplex PCR; TCRdb keeps in-frame clones, though not all of them. This sample has roughly 76,000 clones; roughly 89% occur once, and the top ten carry more than 0.95%. The specimen sequenced was PBMCs or T cells enriched from blood (not recorded which). The source is a woman aged 45-65 years with acute COVID-19. The CDR3 runs from the conserved cysteine through the conserved F or W. The order of the fields is J gene, clone size, D gene, V gene, CDR3 DNA, CDR3 protein. The D gene is left open where the match is weak. Part of the rows lack a size; the others show once, few, many or a class for expanded clones.

>TRBJ1-6|-|TRBD1|TRBV25-1
TGTGCCAGCGCACCAAGGGGACAGGGCGATAATTCACCCCTCCACTTT
CASAPRGQGDNSPLHF
>TRBJ1-1|-|TRBD1|TRBV24-1
TGTGCCACCAGTGACACCGGGACAGGAGCTTTCTTT
CATSDTGTGAFF
>TRBJ1-2|-|TRBD1|TRBV2
TGTGCCAGCAGTGAAGCGCTTCGACAGGGGGGTGGCTACACCTTC
CASSEALRQGGGYTF
>TRBJ2-5|-|-|TRBV25-1
TGTGCCAGCAGTAAAGGGACTTCTCAAATGGTGTACTTC
CASSKGTSQMVYF
>TRBJ2-5|-|TRBD1|TRBV19
TGTGCCAGTAGTCAAACCGGACAGGTTTCGTATGAGACCCAGTACTTC
CASSQTGQVSYETQYF
>TRBJ2-3|-|TRBD2|TRBV5-4
TGTGCCAGCAGCTTTACTAGCGGGAGCCGCACAGATACGCAGTATTTT
CASSFTSGSRTDTQYF
>TRBJ1-2|-|-|TRBV18
TGTGCCAGCTCACTATACTCGGATGGCTACACCTTC
CASSLYSDGYTF
>TRBJ1-2|-|TRBD1|TRBV5-4
TGTGCCAGCAGCTTGGTAACAGGGGTCGCCTATGGCTACACCTTC
CASSLVTGVAYGYTF
>TRBJ2-6|-|-|TRBV27
TGTGCCAGCAGTTCCCGGGACACCTGGGCCAACGTCCTGACTTTC
CASSSRDTWANVLTF
>TRBJ1-2|-|-|TRBV6-1
TGTGCCAGCAGTGAAAGGGGGTCCTATGGCTACACCTTC
CASSERGSYGYTF
>TRBJ2-7|once|TRBD1|TRBV6-5
TGTGCCAGCAGTTACTCAATCCAGGGGGCCTACGAGCAGTACTTC
CASSYSIQGAYEQYF
>TRBJ2-5|-|TRBD1|TRBV7-9
TGTGCCAGTAATGGACAGGGCCTCCAAGAGACCCAGTACTTC
CASNGQGLQETQYF
>TRBJ1-2|-|-|TRBV28
TGTGCCAGCAGCCGAAGGGGTAACTATGGCTACACCTTC
CASSRRGNYGYTF
>TRBJ2-5|-|-|TRBV29-1
TGCAGCGTTGATCCGGCCTCTCTAGGCGAGACCCAGTACTTC
CSVDPASLGETQYF
>TRBJ2-7|-|-|TRBV27
TGTGCCAGCAGTGGCGGACTCTCCTACGAGCAGTACTTC
CASSGGLSYEQYF
>TRBJ2-1|medium-sized|TRBD2|TRBV7-8
TGTGCCAGCAGCCCGACTAGCGGGAGCGGTGAGCAGTTCTTC
CASSPTSGSGEQFF
>TRBJ2-7|-|-|TRBV15
TGTGCCACCAGCATTGGGCCTGGGTCCTACGAGCAGTACTTC
CATSIGPGSYEQYF
>TRBJ2-1|-|TRBD2|TRBV5-1
TGCGCCAGCAGCTCGGGACTAGCGGCTTACAATGAGCAGTTCTTC
CASSSGLAAYNEQFF
>TRBJ2-1|-|TRBD2|TRBV3-1/TRBV3-2
TGTGCCAGCAGCCAAGATACCCTGCTAGCGGGAGACTCCTACAATGAGCAGTTCTTC
CASSQDTLLAGDSYNEQFF
>TRBJ2-3|-|TRBD1|TRBV5-1
TGCGCCAGCAGCTCACCGGGACAGGGGCAGTATTTT
CASSSPGQGQYF
>TRBJ2-7|-|TRBD2|TRBV7-2
TGTGCCAGCAGTTACCGGGCCGGGACTAGCGGGAGCACCCACGAGCAGTACTTC
CASSYRAGTSGSTHEQYF
>TRBJ2-7|-|TRBD2|TRBV15
TGTGCCACCAGCAGGGGGGTCGCCACTAGCGGGAGGAATGAGCAGTACTTC
CATSRGVATSGRNEQYF
>TRBJ1-6|-|TRBD1|TRBV6-7
TGTGCCAGCAGTAACAGGGGAATGGGTAATTCACCCCTCCACTTT
CASSNRGMGNSPLHF
>TRBJ1-3|-|TRBD1|TRBV27
TGTGCCAGCAGGGTTTCTGGACAGGGGAGGGAGGGAAACACCATATATTTT
CASRVSGQGREGNTIYF
>TRBJ1-5|-|-|TRBV6-5
TGTGCCAGCAAAGAGGGAGGATCGTATCAGCCCCAGCATTTT
CASKEGGSYQPQHF
>TRBJ2-3|-|-|TRBV7-2
TGTGCCAGCAGCTTAGACACTAGTTCAGATACGCAGTATTTT
CASSLDTSSDTQYF
>TRBJ2-3|-|-|TRBV14
TGTGCCAGCAGCCAACGGACCCTAGGGGCCACAGATACGCAGTATTTT
CASSQRTLGATDTQYF
>TRBJ1-2|-|-|TRBV6-5
TGTGCCAGCGCCTCGGTCAATGGCTACACCTTC
CASASVNGYTF
>TRBJ2-1|-|TRBD1|TRBV6-1
TGTGCCAGCAGTGAGGCCGACAGGGGCAATGAGCAGTTCTTC
CASSEADRGNEQFF
>TRBJ2-1|-|-|TRBV5-1
TGCGCCAGCAGGATAGAGGCTTCTGCCTACAATGAGCAGTTCTTC
CASRIEASAYNEQFF
>TRBJ1-1|-|-|TRBV19
TGTGCCAGTAGTATAGCCTTATCGACTGAAGCTTTCTTT
CASSIALSTEAFF
>TRBJ2-5|-|-|TRBV4-3
TGCGCCAGCGTAGGCATAGCGGAGACCCAGTACTTC
CASVGIAETQYF
>TRBJ2-5|few|TRBD1|TRBV6-5
TGTGCCACTTATAAGACAGGGGGTGGCGAGACCCAGTACTTC
CATYKTGGGETQYF
>TRBJ2-2|-|TRBD1|TRBV4-3
TGCGCCAGCAGCTTGGGGACAGGGGTTGGCGGGGAGCTGTTTTTT
CASSLGTGVGGELFF
>TRBJ2-1|once|-|TRBV9
TGTGCCAGCAGCGTAGGTGGCCAGAATGAGCAGTTCTTC
CASSVGGQNEQFF
>TRBJ2-2|-|TRBD1|TRBV29-1
TGCAGCATGGGACAGGGGGCGACCGGGGAGCTGTTTTTT
CSMGQGATGELFF
>TRBJ1-5|-|-|TRBV24-1
TGTGCCACCAGTGCCACGGGGGGGCAGCCCCAGCATTTT
CATSATGGQPQHF
>TRBJ2-1|once|TRBD2|TRBV25-1
TGTGCCAGTCAATTGGGTAGCGGGGGTTACAATGAGCAGTTCTTC
CASQLGSGGYNEQFF
>TRBJ2-7|-|-|TRBV4-1
TGCGCCAGCAGCCAAGTCCCAGGCACCTACGAGCAGTACTTC
CASSQVPGTYEQYF
>TRBJ2-1|-|TRBD1|TRBV5-1
TGCGCCAGCAGCCTAACAGGGGCTAGCTCCTACAATGAGCAGTTCTTC
CASSLTGASSYNEQFF
>TRBJ1-2|-|-|TRBV6-5
TGTGCCAGCAGACGCCGGGGGGTCCCTTATGGCTACACCTTC
CASRRRGVPYGYTF
>TRBJ2-6|-|TRBD1|TRBV2
TGTGCCAGCTGCAGGGGGCACTCTGGGGCCAACGTCCTGACTTTC
CASCRGHSGANVLTF
>TRBJ1-1|-|-|TRBV18
TGTGCCAGCTCACCACCGCAACAGGTAATTTTGAGGACTGAAGCTTTCTTT
CASSPPQQVILRTEAFF
>TRBJ2-6|-|-|TRBV4-2
TGTGCCAGCAGCCACTATCAGGGCGGCGGGGCCAACGTCCTGACTTTC
CASSHYQGGGANVLTF
>TRBJ1-5|-|TRBD1|TRBV6-2/TRBV6-3
TGTGCCAGCAGCCGACAGGGGGCGGGCCAGCCCCAGCATTTT
CASSRQGAGQPQHF
>TRBJ2-7|-|TRBD2|TRBV28
TGTGCCAGCAGTTTGGGTGGGAGGGGCTACGAGCAGTACTTC
CASSLGGRGYEQYF
>TRBJ2-7|-|-|TRBV27
TGTGCCAGCAGCTCCCCGGTGAGCGAGCAGTACTTC
CASSSPVSEQYF
>TRBJ2-1|-|-|TRBV6-4
TGTGCCAGCAGTGACAGGGTTAAGGGAGACCCCCAGTTCTTC
CASSDRVKGDPQFF
>TRBJ2-5|-|-|TRBV28
TGTGCCAGCGGTTCAGTCGGCGGCCAAGAGACCCAGTACTTC
CASGSVGGQETQYF
>TRBJ1-4|-|-|TRBV5-4
TGTGCCAGCAGCCAGACCGGGACTTACGAAAAACTGTTTTTT
CASSQTGTYEKLFF
>TRBJ2-5|-|-|TRBV5-1
TGCGCCAGCAGCTTGGCGGGGTCAAGCGTACTACAAGAGACCCAGTACTTC
CASSLAGSSVLQETQYF
>TRBJ2-5|once|-|TRBV30
TGTGCCTGGAGTGTCCAGGGGAGTGTGACCCAGTACTTC
CAWSVQGSVTQYF
>TRBJ1-2|-|-|TRBV5-1
TGCGCCAGCAGTCATAGCCCTGGACAGAACTATGGCTACACCTTC
CASSHSPGQNYGYTF
>TRBJ1-4|-|TRBD1|TRBV30
TGTGCCTGGAGTGTACGTCGGACAGGGGGCCAAAAACTGTTTTTT
CAWSVRRTGGQKLFF
>TRBJ2-5|-|-|TRBV5-6
TGTGCCAGCAGCCTTCAAGAGACCCAGTACTTC
CASSLQETQYF
>TRBJ2-7|-|TRBD2|TRBV4-2
TGTGCCAGCAGCCAAGATCCGCCGGGACTAGGGTACGAGCAGTACTTC
CASSQDPPGLGYEQYF
>TRBJ2-7|-|TRBD1|TRBV7-9
TGTGCCAGCAGCTCCCCGGGACAGCTCTACGAGCAGTACTTC
CASSSPGQLYEQYF